This T cell receptor (beta chain) was identified in a study of cytomegalovirus exposure and HLA in healthy donors. CDR1 is SGHTA and CDR2 is FQGNSA in the germline V gene. Trimming left V 2 bases short and J 2 bases short, with 10 bases between. The length of the CDR3 is 15 residues. Note on this clone: What it binds is not known.

Study-level results: Being productive about 87% or about 30% of the time was typical of most TCR beta V segments in an earlier analysis. Sequencing likely generated an artifact that appeared as a cluster of highly shared sequence variants. Investigators reported 164 TCR beta chains as tied to cytomegalovirus.

The PCR contained 60 Vbeta and 13 Jbeta primers. Sequenced by immunoSEQ multiplex PCR; TCRdb stores in-frame clones only, minus some. The profile shows 140,000 to 150,000 clones, around 67% of them singletons. Sequences were obtained from PBMCs. This clonotype originated in a woman aged 18-35 years in good health and CMV-seronegative. The chain combines TRBV7-2 with TRBJ2-4, with a tentative D call TRBD2 (5 bases). CDR3 in DNA: TGTGCCAGCAGCTTATTGAGGGAGTCCAAAAACATTCAGTACTTC. It yields the protein CASSLLRESKNIQYF.